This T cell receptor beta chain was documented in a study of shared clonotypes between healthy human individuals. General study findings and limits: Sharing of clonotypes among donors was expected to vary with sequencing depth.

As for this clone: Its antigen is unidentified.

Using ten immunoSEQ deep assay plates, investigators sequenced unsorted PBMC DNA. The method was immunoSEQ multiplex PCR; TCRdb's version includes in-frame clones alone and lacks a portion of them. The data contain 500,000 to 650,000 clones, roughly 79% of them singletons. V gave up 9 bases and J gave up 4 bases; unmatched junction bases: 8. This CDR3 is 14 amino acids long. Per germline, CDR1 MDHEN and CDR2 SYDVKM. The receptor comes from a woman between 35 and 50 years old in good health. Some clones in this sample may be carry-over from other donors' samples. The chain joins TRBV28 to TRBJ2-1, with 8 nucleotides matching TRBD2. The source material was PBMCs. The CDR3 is CASGAGDVYNEQFF. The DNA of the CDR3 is TGTGCCAGTGGAGCGGGAGACGTGTACAATGAGCAGTTCTTC.